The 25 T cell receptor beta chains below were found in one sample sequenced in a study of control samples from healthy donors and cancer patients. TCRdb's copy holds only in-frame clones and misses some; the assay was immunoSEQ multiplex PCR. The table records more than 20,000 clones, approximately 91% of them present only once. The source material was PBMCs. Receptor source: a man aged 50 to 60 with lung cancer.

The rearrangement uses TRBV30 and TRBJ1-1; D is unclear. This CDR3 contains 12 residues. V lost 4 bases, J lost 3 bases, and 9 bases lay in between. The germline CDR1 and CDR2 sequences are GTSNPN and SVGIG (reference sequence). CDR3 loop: CAWTNPDTEAFF. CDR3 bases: TGTGCCTGGACCAACCCCGACACTGAAGCTTTCTTT.

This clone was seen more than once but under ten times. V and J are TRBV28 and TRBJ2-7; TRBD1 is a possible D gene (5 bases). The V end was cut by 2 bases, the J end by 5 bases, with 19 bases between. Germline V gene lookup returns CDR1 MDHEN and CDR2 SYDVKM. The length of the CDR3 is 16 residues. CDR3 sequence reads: CASSLRWRGRVDEQYF. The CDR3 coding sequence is TGTGCCAGCAGTTTAAGGTGGCGCGGCAGGGTCGACGAGCAGTACTTC.

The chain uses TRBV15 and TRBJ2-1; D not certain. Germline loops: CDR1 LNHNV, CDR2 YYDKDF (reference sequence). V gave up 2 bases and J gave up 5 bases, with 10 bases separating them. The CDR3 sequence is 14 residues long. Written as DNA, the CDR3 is TGTGCCACCAGCAGACAACGTACCAACAATGAGCAGTTCTTC. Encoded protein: CATSRQRTNNEQFF.

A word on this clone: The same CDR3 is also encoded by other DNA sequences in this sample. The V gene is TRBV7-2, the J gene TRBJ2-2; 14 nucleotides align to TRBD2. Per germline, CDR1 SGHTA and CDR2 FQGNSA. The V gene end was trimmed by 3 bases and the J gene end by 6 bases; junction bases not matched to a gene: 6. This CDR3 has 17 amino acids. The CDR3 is CASSLTSGGARAGELFF. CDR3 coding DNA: TGTGCCAGCAGCTTGACTAGCGGGGGGGCGCGCGCCGGGGAGCTGTTTTTT.

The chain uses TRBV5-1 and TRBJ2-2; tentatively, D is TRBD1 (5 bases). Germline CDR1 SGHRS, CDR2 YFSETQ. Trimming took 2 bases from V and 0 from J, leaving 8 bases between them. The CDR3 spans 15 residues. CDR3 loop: CASSFQGSNTGELFF. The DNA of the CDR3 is TGCGCCAGCAGCTTTCAGGGTTCGAACACCGGGGAGCTGTTTTTT. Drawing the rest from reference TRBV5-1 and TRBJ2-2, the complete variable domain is KAGVTQTPRYLIKTRGQQVTLSCSPISGHRSVSWYQQTPGQGLQFLFEYFSETQRNKGNFPGRFSGRQFSNSRSEMNVSTLELGDSALYLCASSFQGSNTGELFFGEGSRLTVL.

Written as DNA, the CDR3 is TGTGCCATCAAGGCGGGGAATGATGGCGGGGGAACCGGGGAGCTGTTTTTT. It translates to CAIKAGNDGGGTGELFF. The chain is built from TRBV10-3 and TRBJ2-2; TRBD2 aligns across 7 bases. V shed 7 bases and J 5 bases; nucleotides not matched to a gene: 16. Looked up from germline, CDR1 is ENHRY and CDR2 is SYGVKD. CDR3 size: 17 residues.

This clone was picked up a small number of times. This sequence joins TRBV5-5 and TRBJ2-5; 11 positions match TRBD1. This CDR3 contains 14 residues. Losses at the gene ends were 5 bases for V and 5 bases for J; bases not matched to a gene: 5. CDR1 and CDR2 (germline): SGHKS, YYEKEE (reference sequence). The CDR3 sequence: CASRWGQGDETQYF. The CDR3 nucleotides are TGTGCCAGCAGGTGGGGACAGGGGGATGAGACCCAGTACTTC.

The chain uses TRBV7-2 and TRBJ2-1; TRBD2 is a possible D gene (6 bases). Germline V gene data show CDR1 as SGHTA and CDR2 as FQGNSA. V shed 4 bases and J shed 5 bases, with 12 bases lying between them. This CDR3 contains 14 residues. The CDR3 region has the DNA TGTGCCAGCAGCTCTCGGGAGACCCACAATGAGCAGTTCTTC. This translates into CASSSRETHNEQFF.

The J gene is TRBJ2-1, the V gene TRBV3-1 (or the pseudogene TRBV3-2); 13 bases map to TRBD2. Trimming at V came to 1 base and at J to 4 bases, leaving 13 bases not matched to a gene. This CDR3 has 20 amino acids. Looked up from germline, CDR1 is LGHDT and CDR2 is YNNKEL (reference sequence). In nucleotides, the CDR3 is TGTGCCAGCAGCCAAGTACTAGCGGGGGGGGTCGGCGTGTGGTACAATGAGCAGTTCTTC. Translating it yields CASSQVLAGGVGVWYNEQFF.

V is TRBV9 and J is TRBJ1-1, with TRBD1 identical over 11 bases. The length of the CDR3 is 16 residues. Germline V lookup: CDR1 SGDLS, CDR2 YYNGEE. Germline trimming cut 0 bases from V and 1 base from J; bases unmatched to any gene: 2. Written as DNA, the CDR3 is TGTGCCAGCAGCGTAGTGGACAGGGGGCCGAACACTGAAGCTTTCTTT. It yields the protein CASSVVDRGPNTEAFF.

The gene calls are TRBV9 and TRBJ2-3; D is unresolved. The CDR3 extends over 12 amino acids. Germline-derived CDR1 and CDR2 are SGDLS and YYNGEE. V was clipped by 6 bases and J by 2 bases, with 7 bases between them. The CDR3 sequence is CASTPFTDTQYF. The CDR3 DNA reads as TGTGCCAGCACCCCCTTCACAGATACGCAGTATTTT.

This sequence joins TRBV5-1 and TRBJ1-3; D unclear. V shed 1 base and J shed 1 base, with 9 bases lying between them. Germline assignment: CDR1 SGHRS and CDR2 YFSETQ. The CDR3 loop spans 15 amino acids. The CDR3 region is CASSLLGLSGNTIYF. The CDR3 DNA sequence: TGCGCCAGCAGCTTGCTCGGGCTATCTGGAAACACCATATATTTT.

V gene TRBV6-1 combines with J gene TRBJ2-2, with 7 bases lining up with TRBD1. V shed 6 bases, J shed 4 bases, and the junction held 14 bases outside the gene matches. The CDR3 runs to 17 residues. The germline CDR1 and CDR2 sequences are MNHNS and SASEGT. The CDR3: CASREKRRAGGTGELFF. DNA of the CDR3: TGTGCCAGCAGAGAAAAGAGGCGGGCAGGGGGCACCGGGGAGCTGTTTTTT.

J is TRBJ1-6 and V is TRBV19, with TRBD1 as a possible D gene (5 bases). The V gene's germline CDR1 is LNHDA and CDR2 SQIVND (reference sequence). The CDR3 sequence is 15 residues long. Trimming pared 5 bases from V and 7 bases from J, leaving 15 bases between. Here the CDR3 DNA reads TGTGCCAGTAGTCTCGTCGGGGGACCCAATTCACCCCTCCACTTT. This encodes CASSLVGGPNSPLHF.

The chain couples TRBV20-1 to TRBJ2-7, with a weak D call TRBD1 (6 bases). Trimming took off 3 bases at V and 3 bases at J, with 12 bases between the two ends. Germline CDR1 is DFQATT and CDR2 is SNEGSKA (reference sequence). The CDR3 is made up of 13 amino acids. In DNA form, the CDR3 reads TGCAGTGCTAGTCTGGGGGCAGGCTACGAGCAGTACTTC. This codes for CSASLGAGYEQYF.

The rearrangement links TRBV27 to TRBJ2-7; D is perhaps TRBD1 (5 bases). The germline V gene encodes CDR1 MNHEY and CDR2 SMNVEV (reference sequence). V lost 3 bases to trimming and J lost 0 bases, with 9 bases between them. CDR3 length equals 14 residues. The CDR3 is CASSFLDNSYEQYF. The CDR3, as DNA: TGTGCCAGCAGTTTTCTGGACAACTCCTACGAGCAGTACTTC.

CDR3: CATSRDRGNQPQHF. The CDR3 DNA sequence: TGTGCCACCAGCCGGGACAGAGGCAATCAGCCCCAGCATTTT. The rearrangement uses TRBV15 and TRBJ1-5; 7 bases are shared with TRBD1. CDR1 and CDR2 from the germline V gene are LNHNV and YYDKDF (reference sequence). The V segment lost 5 bases and the J segment 2 bases; nucleotides outside the gene matches: 3. This CDR3 spans 14 amino acids.

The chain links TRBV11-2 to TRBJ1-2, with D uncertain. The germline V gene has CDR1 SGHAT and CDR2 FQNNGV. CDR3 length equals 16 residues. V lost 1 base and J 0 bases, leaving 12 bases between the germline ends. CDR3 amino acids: CASSLGVWDTNYGYTF. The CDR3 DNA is TGTGCCAGCAGCTTAGGGGTATGGGATACTAACTATGGCTACACCTTC.

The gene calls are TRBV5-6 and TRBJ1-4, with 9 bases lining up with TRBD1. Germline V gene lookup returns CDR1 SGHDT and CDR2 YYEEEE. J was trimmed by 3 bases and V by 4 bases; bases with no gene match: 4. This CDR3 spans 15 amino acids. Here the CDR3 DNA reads TGTGCCAGCAGCATTGGACAGGGGTCTAATGAAAAACTGTTTTTT. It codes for CASSIGQGSNEKLFF.

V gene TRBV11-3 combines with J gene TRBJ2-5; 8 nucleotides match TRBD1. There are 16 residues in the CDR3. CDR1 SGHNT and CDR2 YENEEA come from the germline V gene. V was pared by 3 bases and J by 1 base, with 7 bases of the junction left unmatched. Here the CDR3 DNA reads TGTGCCAGCAGCTTGGGGACAGGCGCTCGCCAAGAGACCCAGTACTTC. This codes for CASSLGTGARQETQYF.

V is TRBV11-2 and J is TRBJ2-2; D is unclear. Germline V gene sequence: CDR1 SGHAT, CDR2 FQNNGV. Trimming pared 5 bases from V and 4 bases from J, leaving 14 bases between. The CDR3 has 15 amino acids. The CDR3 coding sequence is TGTGCCAGCAGCCGAATCACCCCGGCCACCGGGGAGCTGTTTTTT. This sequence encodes CASSRITPATGELFF.

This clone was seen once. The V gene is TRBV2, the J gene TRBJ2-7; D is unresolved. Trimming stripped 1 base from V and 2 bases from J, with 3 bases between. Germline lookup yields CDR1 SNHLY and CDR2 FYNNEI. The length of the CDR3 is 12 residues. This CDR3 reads CASSEEAYEQYF. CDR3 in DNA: TGTGCCAGCAGTGAAGAGGCCTACGAGCAGTACTTC.

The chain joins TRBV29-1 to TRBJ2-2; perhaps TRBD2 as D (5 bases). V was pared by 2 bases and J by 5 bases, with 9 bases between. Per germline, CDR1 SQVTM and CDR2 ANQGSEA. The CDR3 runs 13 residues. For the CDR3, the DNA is TGCAGCGTTGAAACGGGGAGTACCGGGGAGCTGTTTTTT. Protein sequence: CSVETGSTGELFF.

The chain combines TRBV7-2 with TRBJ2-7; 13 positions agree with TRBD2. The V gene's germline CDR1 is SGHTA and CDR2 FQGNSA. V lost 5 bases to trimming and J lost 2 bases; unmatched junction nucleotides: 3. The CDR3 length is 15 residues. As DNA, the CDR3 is TGTGCCAGCAGCCGGACTAGCGGGAGCACCTACGAGCAGTACTTC. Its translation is CASSRTSGSTYEQYF.

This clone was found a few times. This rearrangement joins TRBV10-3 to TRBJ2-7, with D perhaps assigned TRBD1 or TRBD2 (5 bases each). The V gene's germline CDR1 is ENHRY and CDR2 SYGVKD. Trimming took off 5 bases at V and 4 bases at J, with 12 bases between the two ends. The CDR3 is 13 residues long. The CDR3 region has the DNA TGTGCCATCAGTAGGGACCCCATGTACGAGCAGTACTTC. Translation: CAISRDPMYEQYF.